This T cell receptor (beta chain) was captured by sequencing in a study of memory CD4+ T cells and cytomegalovirus serostatus. Background on the study: Healthy Belgian adult donors included 9 or 10 CMV-positive and 24 CMV-negative people.

In the authors' workflow: After removing out-of-frame reads, 2 million to 2.5 million distinct TCRbeta sequences remained. The assay was immunoSEQ multiplex PCR, and TCRdb's table has in-frame clones only and misses some. D and trimming were read from the DNA, whereas the V and J calls and clone size are those reported in that table. This sample has some 56,000 clones; 82% occur once, and the top ten carry around 0.43%. Single viable CD3+CD4+CD8-CD45RO+ cells were sorted as the memory CD4+ T cells. CD4+ T cells were isolated by positive magnetic selection. Sequencing was carried out using memory CD4+ T cells from blood. This clonotype was obtained from an adult in good health and CMV-seronegative.

CDR3 protein: CASSTGTAIGYTF. CDR3 DNA sequence: TGTGCCAGTAGTACCGGGACGGCTATTGGCTACACCTTC. The chain combines TRBV19 with TRBJ1-2, with D possibly matching TRBD1 (5 bases). Trimming removed 4 bases from V and 7 bases from J, with 13 bases in between. The CDR3 runs to 13 residues. The germline CDR1 and CDR2 sequences are LNHDA and SQIVND (reference sequence).